This TCR beta chain comes out of a study of blood T cell repertoires in COVID-19. On the study more broadly: Italy, Spain and the United States were the sources of the convalescent and acute COVID-19 samples. Sample material is recorded as cDNA or gDNA derived from T cells, B-cell-depleted T cells, or PBMCs.

Original data processing: Reference gene primer amplification in the assay estimated nucleated cell counts. Method: immunoSEQ multiplex PCR; TCRdb's copy keeps in-frame clones and lacks some. V, J and clone size are taken as reported in that table, and D and trimming were inferred from the DNA itself. The table lists about 400,000 clones, 70% to 90% of them singletons. In terms of age and location, participants ranged from about 18 to 95 years and lived in approximately 26 US areas. Sequencing was performed on PBMCs or T cells enriched from blood (not recorded which). The receptor was isolated from a young woman with acute COVID-19.

CDR3 sequence (DNA): TGTGCCAGCAGTTCCCCGGGAAATGAAAAACTGTTTTTT. It is translated as CASSSPGNEKLFF. The J gene is TRBJ1-4, the V gene TRBV12-3 or TRBV12-4; D gene ambiguous. V lost 4 bases to trimming and J lost 5 bases, with 8 bases between them. This CDR3 has 13 residues.